A selection of T cell receptor beta chains follows, all from one sample in a study of OX40 agonist ivuxolimab in advanced cancers. Sequencing used immunoSEQ multiplex PCR; TCRdb keeps in-frame clones, though not all of them. The repertoire includes about 22,000 clones, approximately 81% of them detected once, and roughly 23% sits in the top ten. The sequenced sample was CD4+ or CD8+ T cells sorted from blood, obtained in a trial of the OX40 agonist ivuxolimab. The source of these receptors is an adult with an advanced solid tumor such as melanoma, head and neck, liver or kidney cancer. CDR3s include the opening cysteine and the closing phenylalanine or tryptophan. D genes are given only for firm matches. The listing skips clone size in some rows; elsewhere it reads once, few, many or a size class.

D,J,V,size,DNA,CDR3
TRBD2,TRBJ2-7,TRBV19,-,TGTGCCAGCAGTGGGACCCCGGGACTAGCAGGCGAGCAGTACTTC,CASSGTPGLAGEQYF
-,TRBJ2-2,TRBV9,-,TGTGCCAGCAGCCCAACAGGGAGGGGGAAGGCCGGGGAGCTGTTTTTT,CASSPTGRGKAGELFF
TRBD1,TRBJ1-4,TRBV5-1,-,TGCGCCAGCAGCTGGACAGGGGATAATGAAAAACTGTTTTTT,CASSWTGDNEKLFF
-,TRBJ1-2,TRBV4-1,few,TGCGCCAGCAGCCAACCTGGGACGGGGAATGGCTACACCTTC,CASSQPGTGNGYTF
TRBD1,TRBJ2-7,TRBV4-3,-,TGCGCCAGCAGCCCGGGACAGGGCTCCGAGCAGTACTTC,CASSPGQGSEQYF
-,TRBJ2-7,TRBV7-9,-,TGTGCCGCAACGGACGGCTACTACGAGCAGTACTTC,CAATDGYYEQYF
TRBD2,TRBJ2-7,TRBV11-2,few,TGTGCCAGCAGCTTAGACGTTTTCCAGCGGGGCTCCTACGAGCAGTACTTC,CASSLDVFQRGSYEQYF
-,TRBJ1-5,TRBV7-7,-,TGTGCCAGCAGCCCAGGGTACAATCAGCCCCAGCATTTT,CASSPGYNQPQHF
TRBD1,TRBJ2-1,TRBV4-3,few,TGCGCCAGCAGCCAGGCCCCGGGACAGTCCTACGATGAGCAGTTCTTC,CASSQAPGQSYDEQFF
-,TRBJ2-2,TRBV9,once,TGTGCCAGCAGCGTAGAAGGTTCCGGGGAGCTGTTTTTT,CASSVEGSGELFF
TRBD2,TRBJ2-3,TRBV2,-,TGTGCCAGCAGTGAAGTTTTTGAAGGTAGCGGGAGGGCCCGGAATACGCAGTATTTT,CASSEVFEGSGRARNTQYF
-,TRBJ2-7,TRBV7-9,-,TGTGCATCTCGGGGGCAAGGGGTCGAGCAGTACTTC,CASRGQGVEQYF